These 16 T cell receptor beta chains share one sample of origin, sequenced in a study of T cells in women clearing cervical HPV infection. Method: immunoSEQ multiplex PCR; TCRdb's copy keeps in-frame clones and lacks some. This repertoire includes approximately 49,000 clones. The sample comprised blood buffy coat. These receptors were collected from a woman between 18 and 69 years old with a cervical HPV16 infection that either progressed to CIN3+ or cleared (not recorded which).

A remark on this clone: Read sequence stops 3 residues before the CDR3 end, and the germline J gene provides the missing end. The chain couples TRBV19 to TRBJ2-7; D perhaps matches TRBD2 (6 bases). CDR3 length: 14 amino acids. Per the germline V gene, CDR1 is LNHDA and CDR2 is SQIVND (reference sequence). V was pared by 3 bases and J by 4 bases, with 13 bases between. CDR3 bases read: TGTGCCAGTAGTATCGGGGGAGTAGGTTACGAG. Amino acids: CASSIGGVGYE. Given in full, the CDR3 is CASSIGGVGYEQYF.

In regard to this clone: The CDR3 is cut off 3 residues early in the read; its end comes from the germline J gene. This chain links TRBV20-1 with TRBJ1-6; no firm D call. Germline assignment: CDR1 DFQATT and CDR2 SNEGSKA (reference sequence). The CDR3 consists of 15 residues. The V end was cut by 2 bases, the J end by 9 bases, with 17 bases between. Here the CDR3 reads CSARLADRRGSPLHF. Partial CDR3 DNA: TGCAGTGCTAGACTCGCAGATCGTCGGGGTTCACCC.

The CDR3 DNA, read in part, is TGCGCCAGCAGCCAAGGGGCAGGGGTAGACGAG. Translation: CASSQGAGVDE. The full CDR3 sequence reads CASSQGAGVDEQYF. The chain couples TRBV4-1 to TRBJ2-7; TRBD1 is a possible D gene (6 bases). Sequencing ends 3 residues short of the CDR3 end; the germline J gene provides the rest. This CDR3 is 14 amino acids long. Trimming took off 1 base at V and 5 bases at J, with 12 bases between the two ends. Germline CDR1 and CDR2: MGHRA and YSYEKL.

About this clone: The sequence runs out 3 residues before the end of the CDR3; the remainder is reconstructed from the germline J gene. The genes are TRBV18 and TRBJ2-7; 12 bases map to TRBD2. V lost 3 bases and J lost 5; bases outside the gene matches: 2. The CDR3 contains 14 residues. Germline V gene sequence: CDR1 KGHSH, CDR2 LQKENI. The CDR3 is CASSPLAGGDEQYF. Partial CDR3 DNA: TGTGCCAGCTCACCGCTAGCGGGAGGGGACGAG.

The covered CDR3 bases are TGTGCCAGCAGCCGAGTGACTAGCGGGATTATAACCTACGAG. It translates to CASSRVTSGIITYE. The CDR3 in its entirety is CASSRVTSGIITYEQYF. This chain links TRBV14 with TRBJ2-7; TRBD2 matches 11 bases. The sequence runs out 3 residues before the end of the CDR3; the remainder is reconstructed from the germline J gene. Germline V gene lookup returns CDR1 SGHDN and CDR2 FVKESK. The CDR3 has 17 amino acids. Losses at the gene ends were 4 bases for V and 2 bases for J; bases not matched to a gene: 10.

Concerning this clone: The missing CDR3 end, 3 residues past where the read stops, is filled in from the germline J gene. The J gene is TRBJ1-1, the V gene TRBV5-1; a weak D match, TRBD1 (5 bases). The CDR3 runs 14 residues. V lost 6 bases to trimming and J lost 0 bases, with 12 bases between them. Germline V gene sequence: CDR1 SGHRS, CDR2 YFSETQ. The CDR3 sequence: CASTGGNMNTEAFF. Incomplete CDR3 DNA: TGCGCCAGCACGGGGGGAAACATGAACACTGAA.

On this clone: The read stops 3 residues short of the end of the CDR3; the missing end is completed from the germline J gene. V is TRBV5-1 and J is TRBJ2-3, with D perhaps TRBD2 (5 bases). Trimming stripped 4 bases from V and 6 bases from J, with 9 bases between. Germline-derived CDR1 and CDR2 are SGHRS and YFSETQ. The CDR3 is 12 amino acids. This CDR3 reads CASSRSGDTQYF. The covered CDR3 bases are TGCGCCAGCAGCCGGAGCGGCGATACG.

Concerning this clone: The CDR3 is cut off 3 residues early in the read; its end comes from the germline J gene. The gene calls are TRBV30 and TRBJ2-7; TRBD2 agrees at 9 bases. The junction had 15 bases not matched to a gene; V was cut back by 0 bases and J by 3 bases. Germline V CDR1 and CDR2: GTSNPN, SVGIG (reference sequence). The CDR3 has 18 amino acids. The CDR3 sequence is CAWSVDPLSGRGLYEQYF. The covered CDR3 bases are TGTGCCTGGAGTGTGGACCCCCTTAGCGGGAGAGGTCTCTACGAG.

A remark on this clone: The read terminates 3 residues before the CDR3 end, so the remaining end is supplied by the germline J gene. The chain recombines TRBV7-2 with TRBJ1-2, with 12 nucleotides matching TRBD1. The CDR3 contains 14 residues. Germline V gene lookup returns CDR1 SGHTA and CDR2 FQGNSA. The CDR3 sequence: CASSSGTGGLGYTF. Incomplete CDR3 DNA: TGTGCCAGCAGCTCTGGGACAGGGGGCTTAGGC.

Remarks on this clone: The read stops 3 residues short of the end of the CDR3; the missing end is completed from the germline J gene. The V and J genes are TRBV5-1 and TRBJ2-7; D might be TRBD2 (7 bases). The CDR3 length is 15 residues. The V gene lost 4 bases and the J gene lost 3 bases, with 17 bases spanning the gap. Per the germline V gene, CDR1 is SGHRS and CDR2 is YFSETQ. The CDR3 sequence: CASSLGGLRDYEQYF. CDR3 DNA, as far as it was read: TGCGCCAGCAGCCTGGGGGGGCTCAGGGACTACGAG.

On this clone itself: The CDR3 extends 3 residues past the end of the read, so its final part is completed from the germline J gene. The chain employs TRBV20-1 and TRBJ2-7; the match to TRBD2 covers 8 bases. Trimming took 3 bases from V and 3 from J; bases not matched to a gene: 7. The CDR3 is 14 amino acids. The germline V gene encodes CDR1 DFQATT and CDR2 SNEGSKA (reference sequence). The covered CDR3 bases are TGCAGTGCTAGTCCCCCTAGCGGGTACTACGAG. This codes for CSASPPSGYYE. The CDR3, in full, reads CSASPPSGYYEQYF.

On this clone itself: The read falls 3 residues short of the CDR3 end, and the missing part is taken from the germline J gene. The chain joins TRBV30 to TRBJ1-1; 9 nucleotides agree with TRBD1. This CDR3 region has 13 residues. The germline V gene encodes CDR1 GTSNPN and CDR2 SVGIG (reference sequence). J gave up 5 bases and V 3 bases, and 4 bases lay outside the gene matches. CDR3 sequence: CAWRRTGVTEAFF. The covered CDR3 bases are TGTGCCTGGAGACGGACAGGGGTTACTGAA.

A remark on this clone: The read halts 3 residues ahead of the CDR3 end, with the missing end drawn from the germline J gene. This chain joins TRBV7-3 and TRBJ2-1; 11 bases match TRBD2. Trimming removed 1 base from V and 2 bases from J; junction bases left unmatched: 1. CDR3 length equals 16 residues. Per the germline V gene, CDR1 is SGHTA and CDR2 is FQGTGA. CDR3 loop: CASSLNSGGAYNEQFF. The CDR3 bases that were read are TGTGCCAGCAGCTTAAATAGCGGGGGGGCCTACAATGAG.

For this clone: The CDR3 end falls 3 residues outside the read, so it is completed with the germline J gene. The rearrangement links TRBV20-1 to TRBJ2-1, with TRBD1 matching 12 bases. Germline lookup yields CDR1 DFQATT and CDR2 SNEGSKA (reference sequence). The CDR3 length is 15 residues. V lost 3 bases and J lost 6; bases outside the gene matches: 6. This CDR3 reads CSARSGTGGRNEQFF. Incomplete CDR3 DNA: TGCAGTGCTAGGTCGGGGACAGGGGGCCGCAATGAG.

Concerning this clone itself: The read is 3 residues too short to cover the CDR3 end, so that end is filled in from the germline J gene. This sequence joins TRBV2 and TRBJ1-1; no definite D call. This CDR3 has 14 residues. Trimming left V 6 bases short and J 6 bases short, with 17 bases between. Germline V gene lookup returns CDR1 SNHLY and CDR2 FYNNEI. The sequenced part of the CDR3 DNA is TGTGCCAGCAGGGATCGCCAGGCACCGCCTGAA. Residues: CASRDRQAPPE. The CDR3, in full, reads CASRDRQAPPEAFF.

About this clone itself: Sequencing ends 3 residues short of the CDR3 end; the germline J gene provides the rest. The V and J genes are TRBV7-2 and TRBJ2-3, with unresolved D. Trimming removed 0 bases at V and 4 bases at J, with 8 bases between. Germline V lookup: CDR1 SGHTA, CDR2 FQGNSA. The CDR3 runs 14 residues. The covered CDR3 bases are TGTGCCAGCAGCTTAGCACTGGGCGCAGATACG. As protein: CASSLALGADT. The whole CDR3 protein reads CASSLALGADTQYF.